These 29 T cell receptor beta chains were all obtained from the same sample, sequenced in a study of T cell repertoires in cytomegalovirus infection. TCRdb redid the calling of the reads with MiXCR, one entry per CDR3 protein. Of hundreds of thousands of distinct CDR3 sequences detected, approximately 24% appear once; the ten largest clones hold 7% to 9%. The sequenced sample was CD8+ T cells from PBMCs. Receptors originate from a human donor in good health (CMV status not recorded). Some clones in this sample may be carry-over from other donors' samples.

This clonotype was picked up a small number of times. V usage is TRBV7-6 and J usage is TRBJ1-1, with a tentative D call TRBD1 (5 bases). This CDR3 is built from 15 residues. Germline V CDR1 and CDR2: SGHVS, FNYEAQ. Trimming left V 5 bases short and J 2 bases short, with 15 bases between. The CDR3 DNA is TGTGCCAGCAGCGCGTCGGGACGGAGTAACACTGAAGCTTTCTTT. It codes for CASSASGRSNTEAFF.

This clonotype was counted at least ten times. This chain connects TRBV28 to TRBJ2-1; unclear D gene. The germline CDR1 and CDR2 sequences are MDHEN and SYDVKM. The length of the CDR3 is 13 residues. Trimming pared 1 base from V and 7 bases from J, leaving 8 bases between. Here the CDR3 DNA reads TGTGCCAGCAGTTTATCATGGACGAATGAGCAGTTCTTC. This translates into CASSLSWTNEQFF.

With respect to this clonotype: A much larger clone is a single base away; this may be a read error. The chain has TRBV7-2 and TRBJ1-1; D uncertain. This CDR3 comprises 16 residues. Germline V gene lookup returns CDR1 SGHTA and CDR2 FQGNSA. Trimming removed 2 bases at V and 3 bases at J, with 16 bases between. The DNA for the CDR3 is TGTGCCAGCAGCTTACCCCAGATCACTTGGGACACTGAAGCTTTCTTT. Protein: CASSLPQITWDTEAFF.

A note on this clonotype: A much larger clone lies one base from this, so it may be a read error. The J gene is TRBJ2-4, the V gene TRBV7-8; 7 bases align to TRBD1. The CDR3 spans 15 residues. Losses at the gene ends were 7 bases for V and 3 bases for J; bases not matched to a gene: 9. In germline, CDR1 is SGHVS, CDR2 FQNEAQ. The CDR3 region has the DNA TGTGCCAGCAACACAGGGACAGAAGACAAAAACATTCAGTACTTC. This sequence encodes CASNTGTEDKNIQYF.

This clonotype appeared a few times. The V gene is TRBV5-3, the J gene TRBJ1-1, with D unclear. TRBV5-3 is sorted into the ORF group, with uncertain function. This CDR3 is built from 13 residues. The V end lost 8 bases, the J end lost 4 bases, and 15 bases lay between the germline ends. The CDR3 spells CASSHSPGTEAFF. The CDR3 DNA reads TGTGCCAGCAGCCATAGCCCGGGCACTGAAGCTTTCTTT.

The CDR3 protein is CASSSGEPYEQYV. CDR3 DNA: TGTGCCAGCAGCTCGGGGGAACCCTACGAGCAGTACGTC. The chain employs TRBV7-9 and TRBJ2-7, with D perhaps TRBD2 (6 bases). CDR1 is SEHNR and CDR2 is FQNEAQ in the germline V gene (reference sequence). This CDR3 has 13 amino acids. V shed 4 bases and J shed 2 bases, with 9 bases lying between them.

At least ten counts were recorded for this clonotype. The V and J genes are TRBV12-3 or TRBV12-4 and TRBJ1-2; 11 bases fit TRBD1. V shed 8 bases, J shed 3 bases, and the junction held 11 bases outside the gene matches. CDR3 length: 16 amino acids. The CDR3 spells CASFWTGGPLDYGYTF. The CDR3 DNA reads as TGTGCCAGCTTTTGGACAGGGGGCCCTCTAGACTATGGCTACACCTTC.

The rearrangement joins TRBV19 to TRBJ1-2; TRBD1 matches 9 bases. The germline CDR1 and CDR2 sequences are LNHDA and SQIVND (reference sequence). The CDR3 covers 17 residues. J was trimmed by 1 base and V by 6 bases; bases with no gene match: 12. CDR3 region: CASSAGTGITLNYGYTF. The CDR3 region has the DNA TGTGCCAGTAGCGCCGGGACAGGGATCACTCTTAACTATGGCTACACCTTC.

The sample holds many counts of this clonotype. The chain recombines TRBV7-8 with TRBJ2-4, with D perhaps TRBD1 (5 bases). CDR1 is SGHVS and CDR2 is FQNEAQ in the germline V gene. Trimming shortened V by 1 base and J by 0 bases, and 10 bases separated the two germline ends. This CDR3 is built from 16 residues. CDR3 DNA: TGTGCCAGCAGCTTAGAGGGGCCCTTAGCCAAAAACATTCAGTACTTC. It translates to CASSLEGPLAKNIQYF.

This clonotype was observed a few times. The rearrangement uses TRBV6-6 and TRBJ2-7; 7 bases fit TRBD1. This CDR3 has 12 residues. Germline V gene lookup returns CDR1 MNHNY and CDR2 SVGAGI (reference sequence). Losses at the gene ends were 5 bases for V and 3 bases for J; bases not matched to a gene: 1. The CDR3, as DNA: TGTGCCAGCAGTGGGACAGTCTACGAGCAGTACGTC. This gives the protein CASSGTVYEQYV.

This clonotype came up a few times. The rearrangement joins TRBV29-1 to TRBJ2-2; possible D gene TRBD2, 6 bases. In germline, CDR1 is SQVTM, CDR2 ANQGSEA. V was trimmed by 8 bases and J by 6 bases, leaving 10 bases between them. The CDR3 spans 11 residues. CDR3 loop: CSTRLAGELFF. For the CDR3, the DNA is TGCAGCACCAGACTAGCCGGGGAGCTGTTTTTT.

The gene calls are TRBV5-1 and TRBJ2-1; D might be TRBD2 (5 bases). Between the trimmed V and J ends, which lost 0 bases and 3 bases, there was a span of 10 bases. The CDR3 totals 15 residues. The germline CDR1 and CDR2 sequences are SGHRS and YFSETQ. The CDR3 loop is CASSLARGIYNEQFF. CDR3 DNA sequence: TGCGCCAGCAGCTTGGCCCGGGGTATCTACAATGAGCAGTTCTTC.

The CDR3 nucleotides read TGTGCCAGCAGCAAACTGGTTCAAGAGACCCAGTACTTC. Protein: CASSKLVQETQYF. J is TRBJ2-5 and V is TRBV6-2 or TRBV6-3; D ambiguous. V was trimmed by 6 bases and J by 2 bases, leaving 10 bases between them. CDR1 and CDR2 (germline): MNHEY, SVGEGT. CDR3 length equals 13 residues.

Turning to this clonotype: A junction end diverges from the germline sequence, so it may reflect a read error. The chain recombines TRBV15 with TRBJ2-1; D possibly corresponds to TRBD2 (7 bases). Germline-derived CDR1 and CDR2 are LNHNV and YYDKDF (reference sequence). This CDR3 is built from 15 residues. CDR3 sequence: CTTSGGGASYNEQFF. The CDR3 DNA sequence: TGTACCACCAGTGGGGGGGGGGCCTCCTACAATGAGCAGTTCTTC.

This clonotype was observed a handful of times. V and J are TRBV14 and TRBJ1-1; 8 bases map to TRBD1. The germline CDR1 and CDR2 sequences are SGHDN and FVKESK. The CDR3 is 14 amino acids. With V trimmed by 5 bases and J by 5 bases, 7 bases remained unmatched. The CDR3 is CASSSWTGRTEAFF. CDR3 coding DNA: TGTGCCAGCAGCTCCTGGACAGGGAGGACTGAAGCTTTCTTT. The variable domain in full, completed from reference TRBV14 and TRBJ1-1, reads EAGVTQFPSHSVIEKGQTVTLRCDPISGHDNLYWYRRVMGKEIKFLLHFVKESKQDESGMPNNRFLAERTGGTYSTLKVQPAELEDSGVYFCASSSWTGRTEAFFGQGTRLTVV.

The chain has TRBV6-5 and TRBJ1-2; 8 positions match TRBD1. This CDR3 is 15 amino acids long. CDR1 is MNHEY, CDR2 SVGAGI, per germline. Unmatched junction bases numbered 8, after V lost 0 bases and J lost 8 bases. The CDR3 sequence is CASSYSTRGLDGYTF. The CDR3 DNA sequence: TGTGCCAGCAGTTACTCGACCAGGGGGCTCGACGGCTACACCTTC.

This clonotype was recorded at least ten times. The chain carries TRBV7-9 and TRBJ2-1, with a weak D call TRBD2 (6 bases). Germline V gene sequence: CDR1 SEHNR, CDR2 FQNEAQ (reference sequence). The V and J ends lost 5 bases and 5 bases respectively, with 10 bases between them. The CDR3 has 13 residues. CDR3 bases: TGTGCCAGCAGCACGACTAGTGACAATGAGCAGTTCTTC. It codes for CASSTTSDNEQFF.

The chain is built from TRBV4-1 and TRBJ1-5, with D unclear. Germline V gene sequence: CDR1 MGHRA, CDR2 YSYEKL. This CDR3 region has 16 residues. Trimming stripped 1 base from V and 1 base from J, with 11 bases between. Written as DNA, the CDR3 is TGCGCCAGCAGCCAAGTAGACCAGACGAGCAATCAGCCCCAGCATTTT. It yields the protein CASSQVDQTSNQPQHF.

This clonotype has at least ten counts. The chain combines TRBV7-8 with TRBJ2-3, with 9 bases aligning to TRBD1. CDR1 is SGHVS, CDR2 FQNEAQ, per germline. With V trimmed by 5 bases and J by 1 base, 7 bases remained unmatched. CDR3 length equals 16 residues. The CDR3 sequence is CASSLLRTGGTDTQYF. The CDR3, as DNA: TGTGCCAGCAGCCTACTCAGGACAGGGGGCACAGATACGCAGTATTTT. The variable domain in full, with the rest retrieved from reference TRBV7-8 and TRBJ2-3, is GAGVSQSPRYKVAKRGQDVALRCDPISGHVSLFWYQQALGQGPEFLTYFQNEAQLDKSGLPSDRFFAERPEGSVSTLKIQRTQQEDSAVYLCASSLLRTGGTDTQYFGPGTRLTVL.

This clonotype was counted a few times. The rearrangement links TRBV13 to TRBJ2-2; no clear D gene. Germline CDR1 PRHDT, CDR2 FYEKMQ (reference sequence). V was trimmed by 5 bases and J by 6 bases, leaving 10 bases between them. The CDR3 sequence is 13 residues long. CDR3 protein: CASSVVRAGELFF. The CDR3 DNA sequence: TGTGCCAGCAGCGTAGTGCGTGCCGGGGAGCTGTTTTTT.

This clonotype came up a few times. The gene calls are TRBV25-1 and TRBJ2-5; D may be TRBD1 (6 bases). V was cut by 3 bases and J by 2 bases, with 16 bases left in between. The CDR3 is 16 amino acids. Germline CDR1 is MGHDK and CDR2 is SYGVNS. CDR3 nucleotide sequence: TGTGCCAGCAGTGACTTATTGGACAGCCAGCAAGAGACCCAGTACTTC. It translates to CASSDLLDSQQETQYF.

The gene calls are TRBV15 and TRBJ1-4, with unresolved D. The CDR3 totals 15 residues. Trimming left V 0 bases short and J 5 bases short, with 10 bases between. Germline assignment: CDR1 LNHNV and CDR2 YYDKDF (reference sequence). The DNA of the CDR3 is TGTGCCACCAGCAGAGATCTGGGCAAAAATGAAAAACTGTTTTTT. It specifies CATSRDLGKNEKLFF.

This chain uses TRBV28 with TRBJ1-6; D is unclear. CDR3 length: 17 amino acids. V was clipped by 6 bases and J by 0 bases, with 15 bases between them. Germline values: CDR1 MDHEN, CDR2 SYDVKM. CDR3 protein: CASSSDPGGSYNSPLHF. CDR3 coding DNA: TGTGCCAGCAGCTCGGACCCCGGCGGCTCCTATAATTCACCCCTCCACTTT.

The rearrangement links TRBV27 to TRBJ2-1; D not resolved. The CDR3 length is 14 residues. Deletions cut 0 bases from V and 3 bases from J, with 6 bases between. Per germline, CDR1 MNHEY and CDR2 SMNVEV (reference sequence). CDR3 region: CASSLSRSYNEQFF. For the CDR3, the DNA is TGTGCCAGCAGTTTATCGCGTAGCTACAATGAGCAGTTCTTC.

This clonotype was counted at least ten times. V and J are TRBV7-9 and TRBJ1-1; D is ambiguous. Trimming pared 5 bases from V and 7 bases from J, leaving 11 bases between. The CDR3 has 12 amino acids. The germline V gene has CDR1 SEHNR and CDR2 FQNEAQ (reference sequence). CDR3 residues: CASSPGPLEAFF. DNA of the CDR3: TGTGCCAGCAGCCCCGGACCGCTTGAAGCTTTCTTT.

This clonotype showed up just a few times. The chain uses TRBV6-5 and TRBJ2-7; the D is unclear. Germline V gives CDR1 MNHEY, CDR2 SVGAGI. The CDR3 runs 11 residues. The ends were cut back, 8 bases at V and 4 bases at J, with 9 bases in the middle. This CDR3 reads CASRFGYEQYF. CDR3 in DNA: TGTGCCAGCCGATTTGGGTACGAGCAGTACTTC.

This clonotype was recorded at least ten times. The V and J genes are TRBV7-9 and TRBJ2-5; D is ambiguous. Germline CDR1 SEHNR, CDR2 FQNEAQ (reference sequence). The CDR3 is 13 amino acids. V lost 6 bases to trimming and J lost 1 base, with 9 bases between them. The CDR3 loop reads CASSLGSQETQYF. DNA of the CDR3: TGTGCCAGCAGTTTGGGTAGCCAAGAGACCCAGTACTTC.

The sample holds many counts of this clonotype. J is TRBJ1-5 and V is TRBV6-5, with D possibly TRBD1 on 6 matching bases. CDR1 is MNHEY and CDR2 is SVGAGI in the germline V gene. V shed 6 bases and J shed 9 bases, with 15 bases lying between them. The CDR3 contains 13 residues. CDR3 amino acids: CASSPGGWLPQHF. The CDR3 DNA reads as TGTGCCAGCAGCCCGGGGGGCTGGCTGCCCCAGCATTTT.

In its sample, this clonotype was seen many times. The rearrangement joins TRBV28 to TRBJ2-7; a weak D match, TRBD1 (5 bases). The CDR3 is 14 amino acids. Germline loops: CDR1 MDHEN, CDR2 SYDVKM. V dropped 1 base and J dropped 3 bases, with 10 bases sitting between them. The CDR3 DNA sequence: TGTGCCAGCAGTTTATTCCGTGACAGCTACGAGCAGTACGTC. Residues: CASSLFRDSYEQYV.